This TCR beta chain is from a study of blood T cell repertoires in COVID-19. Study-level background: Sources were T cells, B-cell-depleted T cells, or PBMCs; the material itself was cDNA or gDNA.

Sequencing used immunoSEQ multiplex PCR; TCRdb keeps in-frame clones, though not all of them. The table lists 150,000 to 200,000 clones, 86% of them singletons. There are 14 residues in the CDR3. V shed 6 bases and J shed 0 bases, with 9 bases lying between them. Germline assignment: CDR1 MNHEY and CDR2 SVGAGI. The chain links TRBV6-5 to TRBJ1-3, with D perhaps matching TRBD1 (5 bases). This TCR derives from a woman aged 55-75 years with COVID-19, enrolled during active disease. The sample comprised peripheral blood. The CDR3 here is CASRTRGSGNTIYF. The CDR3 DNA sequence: TGTGCCAGCAGGACAAGGGGCTCTGGAAACACCATATATTTT.